Listed below are T cell receptor beta chains from one sample, sequenced in a study of T-cell memory formation after mild COVID-19. TCRdb itself ran the 5' RACE reads through MiXCR, one entry per CDR3 protein. The sample has roughly 300,000 distinct CDR3 sequences, roughly 13% seen once. The specimen sequenced was PBMCs or a T cell subset sorted from them (not recorded which). The source is a man between 18 and 29 years old who had mild COVID-19 (a few samples of this study predate the infection). Cell type and time point are not known. CDR3s include the opening cysteine and the closing phenylalanine or tryptophan. D genes are given only for firm matches. Clone size appears in some rows only: once, few, many, or a class for an expanded clone.

cdr3_nt	cdr3_aa	j_call	d_call	v_call	clone_size
TGCGCCAGCAGCTTGGGGCAGGGGGCCTACTATGGCTACACCTTC	CASSLGQGAYYGYTF	TRBJ1-2	TRBD1	TRBV5-1	few
TGTGCCAGCTCCAACGGCGACAGGGGGCTTTCACCCCTCCACTTT	CASSNGDRGLSPLHF	TRBJ1-6	TRBD1	TRBV6-5	.
TGTGCCAGCAGTTACTCGCGGAACACGGCGGGCTATGGCTACACCTTC	CASSYSRNTAGYGYTF	TRBJ1-2	.	TRBV6-5	few
TGTGCCAGCGCTAGGGGGGGGACAGATACGCAGTATTTT	CASARGGTDTQYF	TRBJ2-3	.	TRBV12-3/TRBV12-4	few
TGTGCCAGCACCCAAAAGGGACAGGGGACCACCGGGGAGCTGTTTTTT	CASTQKGQGTTGELFF	TRBJ2-2	TRBD1	TRBV12-3/TRBV12-4	few
TGTGCCAGCAGTTACACAGGGGTCGAGCAGTACTTC	CASSYTGVEQYF	TRBJ2-7	TRBD1	TRBV2	few
TGTGCCAGCAGCTTAGCGTGGGCAGTGAACACTGAAGCTTTCTTT	CASSLAWAVNTEAFF	TRBJ1-1	.	TRBV7-9	.
TGTGCCATCAGTGAGTCTAGGGTGGGGAACACTGAAGCTTTCTTT	CAISESRVGNTEAFF	TRBJ1-1	.	TRBV10-3	.
TGCGCCAGCAGCTCCGGGACTAGCGGCGTCACAGATACGCAGTATTTT	CASSSGTSGVTDTQYF	TRBJ2-3	TRBD2	TRBV5-1	few
TGTGCCAGCAGTTACCAATGGCTAGCAAACACCGGGGAGCTGTTTTTT	CASSYQWLANTGELFF	TRBJ2-2	.	TRBV6-5	.
TGCAGTGCTACTCTAGCGGGGGGCACAGATACGCAGTATTTT	CSATLAGGTDTQYF	TRBJ2-3	TRBD2	TRBV20-1	few
TGTGCCAGCAGCGTATCGTCCGGGACAGCGAACACCGGGGAGCTGTTTTTT	CASSVSSGTANTGELFF	TRBJ2-2	TRBD1	TRBV9	few
TGCGACAGCAGCCAAGATGCGAGACCCACTAATGAAAAACTGTTTTTT	CDSSQDARPTNEKLFF	TRBJ1-4	.	TRBV4-3	.
TGTGCCAGCAGCTCACAGGGGAGACCAGATACGCAGTATTTT	CASSSQGRPDTQYF	TRBJ2-3	TRBD1	TRBV7-9	few
TGTGCCAGCAGCCAAGTTGACTCTCCGGCGCTTAGCGCTGAAGCTTTCTTT	CASSQVDSPALSAEAFF	TRBJ1-1	.	TRBV14	few
TGTGCCAGTAGTACGGGACAGGGTAACAATGAGCAGTTCTTC	CASSTGQGNNEQFF	TRBJ2-1	TRBD1	TRBV19	few
TGCGCCAGCAGCCAAGATAAGGGTCTGGGTAATTCACCCCTCCACTTT	CASSQDKGLGNSPLHF	TRBJ1-6	.	TRBV4-1	few
TGTGCCAGCAGTTCCCCCCCTACCAATGAGCAGTTCTTC	CASSSPPTNEQFF	TRBJ2-1	.	TRBV28	.
TGTGCCAGCAGCTTTGCACGGCTACCCGACGAGCAGTTCTTC	CASSFARLPDEQFF	TRBJ2-1	.	TRBV7-2	many
TGTGCCAGCCGATTGGGGGATACGCAGTATTTT	CASRLGDTQYF	TRBJ2-3	.	TRBV27	many
TGTGCCAGCAGCTTCCGGACAGGCGTCACCGGGGAGCTGTTTTTT	CASSFRTGVTGELFF	TRBJ2-2	TRBD1	TRBV7-2	many
TGTGCCAGCAGCGCCAGCGAGGCGTACGAGCAGTACTTC	CASSASEAYEQYF	TRBJ2-7	.	TRBV7-9	.
TGTGCCAGCAGCCGAGGGTCCGAGGCGGGAGGCTACACCTTC	CASSRGSEAGGYTF	TRBJ1-2	.	TRBV27	.
.	CARDVWRAPGSCFF	TRBJ2-2	.	TRBV21-1	few
TGTGCCAGCAGCCAGCTGAGGGCCACGGAGACCCAGTACTTC	CASSQLRATETQYF	TRBJ2-5	.	TRBV3-1	.